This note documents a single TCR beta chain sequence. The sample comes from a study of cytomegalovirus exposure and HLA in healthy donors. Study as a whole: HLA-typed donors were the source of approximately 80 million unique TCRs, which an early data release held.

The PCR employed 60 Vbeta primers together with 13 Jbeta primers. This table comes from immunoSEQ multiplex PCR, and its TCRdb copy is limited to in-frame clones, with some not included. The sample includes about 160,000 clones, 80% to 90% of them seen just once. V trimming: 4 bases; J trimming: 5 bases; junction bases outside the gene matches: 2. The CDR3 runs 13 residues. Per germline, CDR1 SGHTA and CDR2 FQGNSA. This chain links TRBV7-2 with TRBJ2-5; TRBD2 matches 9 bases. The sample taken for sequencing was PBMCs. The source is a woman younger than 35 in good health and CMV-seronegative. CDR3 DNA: TGTGCCAGCAGCTCCGGACTAGCGGAGACCCAGTACTTC. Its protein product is CASSSGLAETQYF.